A single sample is the source of the 24 T cell receptor beta chains below, sequenced in a study of patients and donors after allogeneic stem cell transplantation (TCRdb year 2020). Library method: RT-PCR. TCRdb shows the sequencer as NextSeq 550. The public reads were quality trimmed at Q25 with fastp and then assembled into clones with MiXCR by TCRdb, keeping productive beta chains. Each entry is one CDR3 protein sequence, shown with its most common DNA and genes. Counted in this sample were 400,000 to 500,000 distinct CDR3 sequences; around 16% of them appeared once. The ten largest clones add up to 6% to 8% of the sample. Sequencing was performed on blood, either unsorted or a sorted T cell fraction (not recorded which). The receptors were gathered from a human donor who was either an allogeneic HSCT recipient or a stem cell or donor lymphocyte infusion donor (not recorded which). It is not recorded whose cells these are; they may come from a transplant donor.

This chain joins TRBV7-2 and TRBJ2-5, with 8 nucleotides matching TRBD2. Trimming took 2 bases from V and 5 from J; bases not matched to a gene: 7. Germline loops: CDR1 SGHTA, CDR2 FQGNSA. The CDR3 is made up of 15 amino acids. CDR3 sequence reads: CASSLIGGAWETQYF. The CDR3 nucleotides read TGTGCCAGCAGCTTAATCGGGGGGGCATGGGAGACCCAGTACTTC.

In this sample, this clonotype turned up a few times. The chain joins TRBV9 to TRBJ1-5; 7 positions agree with TRBD1. With V trimmed by 4 bases and J by 1 base, 5 bases remained unmatched. Per the germline V gene, CDR1 is SGDLS and CDR2 is YYNGEE. The CDR3 has 15 amino acids. The CDR3 is CASSPWDSSNQPQHF. CDR3 DNA sequence: TGTGCCAGCAGCCCCTGGGACAGCAGCAATCAGCCCCAGCATTTT.

V usage is TRBV30 and J usage is TRBJ1-1, with a weak D call TRBD1 (6 bases). The CDR3 contains 12 residues. The germline gives CDR1 GTSNPN, CDR2 SVGIG (reference sequence). Trimming shortened V by 1 base and J by 3 bases, and 6 bases separated the two germline ends. The CDR3 nucleotides read TGTGCCTGGAGTGACAGGGACACTGAAGCTTTCTTT. Translating it yields CAWSDRDTEAFF. Filled out from reference TRBV30 and TRBJ1-1, the complete variable domain reads SQTIHQWPATLVQPVGSPLSLECTVEGTSNPNLYWYRQAAGRGLQLLFYSVGIGQISSEVPQNLSASRPQDRQFILSSKKLLLSDSGFYLCAWSDRDTEAFFGQGTRLTVV.

The chain combines TRBV20-1 with TRBJ2-1, with 7 nucleotides matching TRBD1. Germline CDR1 is DFQATT and CDR2 is SNEGSKA (reference sequence). This CDR3 is built from 14 residues. Trimming cost V 5 bases and J 2 bases; bases outside gene matches: 6. The CDR3: CSAARQGTYNEQFF. The CDR3 nucleotides read TGCAGTGCTGCAAGACAGGGTACCTACAATGAGCAGTTCTTC.

This clonotype was seen at least ten times. This rearrangement joins TRBV29-1 to TRBJ1-5; D gene uncertain. Trimming took off 4 bases at V and 2 bases at J, with 9 bases between the two ends. Germline V gene lookup returns CDR1 SQVTM and CDR2 ANQGSEA. The CDR3 is made up of 13 amino acids. The chain's CDR3 is CSVGDGRNQPQHF. CDR3 in DNA: TGCAGCGTTGGAGACGGACGCAATCAGCCCCAGCATTTT.

This clonotype has ten or more counts. J is TRBJ1-6 and V is TRBV4-1; TRBD1 might be the D (5 bases). Looked up from germline, CDR1 is MGHRA and CDR2 is YSYEKL. Trimming shortened V by 0 bases and J by 3 bases, and 12 bases separated the two germline ends. The CDR3 runs to 17 residues. This CDR3 is CASSQDEGPGYNSPLHF. CDR3 sequence (DNA): TGCGCCAGCAGCCAAGATGAGGGACCGGGCTATAATTCACCCCTCCACTTT.

This clonotype was picked up a small number of times. The CDR3 bases are TGCAGCGTTGAACACGGGAACCGGGCCCACGAGCAGTACTTC. Its translation is CSVEHGNRAHEQYF. The chain employs TRBV29-1 and TRBJ2-7; the D gene is possibly TRBD2 (5 bases). V was clipped by 2 bases and J by 5 bases, with 16 bases between them. CDR3 length: 14 residues. Germline V CDR1 and CDR2: SQVTM, ANQGSEA.

This clonotype was seen a handful of times. The chain couples TRBV11-3 to TRBJ2-7, with a tentative D call TRBD2 (6 bases). CDR3 length: 15 residues. Germline V gives CDR1 SGHNT, CDR2 YENEEA. Trimming cost V 5 bases and J 2 bases, with 16 bases left between them. The CDR3 sequence is CASSARTPGAYEQYF. CDR3 DNA: TGTGCCAGCAGCGCACGGACGCCGGGGGCCTACGAGCAGTACTTC.

CDR3 DNA: TGTGCCTGGAGTCTCCGGCGGACCTCTAACTATGGCTACACCTTC. It codes for CAWSLRRTSNYGYTF. This chain joins TRBV30 and TRBJ1-2; no clear D gene. Deletions cut 2 bases from V and 0 bases from J, with 13 bases between. The CDR3 is 15 residues long. The germline V gene has CDR1 GTSNPN and CDR2 SVGIG (reference sequence).

Worth noting for this clonotype: Mismatch with germline at one junction end may stem from a read error. The genes are TRBV7-7 and TRBJ2-3; D is possibly TRBD1 (6 bases). Germline loops: CDR1 SSHAT, CDR2 FNYEAQ (reference sequence). This CDR3 contains 15 residues. The CDR3 loop reads CASSLGTRYTDTQYF. CDR3 nucleotide sequence: TGTGCTAGCAGCTTAGGGACACGGTACACAGATACGCAGTATTTT.

This clonotype was seen only a few times. The genes are TRBV6-5 and TRBJ1-2; no firm D call. V shed 4 bases and J shed 6 bases, with 21 bases lying between them. This CDR3 is built from 16 residues. Germline V gene sequence: CDR1 MNHEY, CDR2 SVGAGI. The CDR3 coding sequence is TGTGCCAGCAGTTTAAATGGACCGGGGTTTGACGATGGCTACACCTTC. The encoded protein is CASSLNGPGFDDGYTF.

This clonotype has only a few counts. This chain links TRBV7-8 with TRBJ1-5; possibly TRBD1 for D (5 bases). The CDR3 runs to 15 residues. The germline gives CDR1 SGHVS, CDR2 FQNEAQ. V was shortened by 5 bases and J by 5 bases, with 16 bases between the two germline ends. CDR3 protein: CASSQKTAYYQPQHF. The CDR3 DNA reads TGTGCCAGCAGCCAAAAGACAGCGTATTATCAGCCCCAGCATTTT.

This clonotype was counted ten times or more. CDR3 sequence reads: CASSRPGLLHNEQFF. The CDR3 DNA sequence: TGTGCCAGCAGCCGCCCGGGACTGCTACACAATGAGCAGTTCTTC. V usage is TRBV7-9 and J usage is TRBJ2-1; maybe TRBD2 (6 bases). Germline V gene sequence: CDR1 SEHNR, CDR2 FQNEAQ (reference sequence). The ends were cut back, 5 bases at V and 5 bases at J, with 16 bases in the middle. The CDR3 sequence is 15 residues long.

This clonotype has a handful of counts. V usage is TRBV7-9 and J usage is TRBJ2-1; 7 bases agree with TRBD2. Germline V gene data show CDR1 as SEHNR and CDR2 as FQNEAQ (reference sequence). There are 16 residues in the CDR3. After removal of 4 bases from V and 8 bases from J, the junction contained 14 bases not matched to a gene. CDR3 DNA sequence: TGTGCCAGCAGCTCGACGGTGGGGGGGTGGAACGATGAGCAGTTCTTC. This translates into CASSSTVGGWNDEQFF.

CDR3: CASSIPIPRQGLAKNIQYF. The CDR3 DNA sequence: TGTGCCAGTAGTATTCCAATCCCCCGACAGGGGCTAGCCAAAAACATTCAGTACTTC. The chain recombines TRBV19 with TRBJ2-4, with 8 bases aligning to TRBD1. V gave up 3 bases and J gave up 0 bases; unmatched junction bases: 13. The CDR3 runs 19 residues. Germline V gives CDR1 LNHDA, CDR2 SQIVND (reference sequence).

The sample holds a few counts of this clonotype. The V call is TRBV7-3, the J call TRBJ1-1; TRBD1 is a possible D gene (5 bases). CDR1 is SGHTA and CDR2 is FQGTGA in the germline V gene. This CDR3 comprises 13 residues. V dropped 4 bases and J dropped 3 bases, with 9 bases sitting between them. CDR3 bases: TGTGCCAGCAGCTATGGGGCCTACACTGAAGCTTTCTTT. Protein: CASSYGAYTEAFF.

This chain uses TRBV14 with TRBJ2-1; no clear D gene. The V end was cut by 1 base, the J end by 3 bases, with 10 bases between. CDR1 is SGHDN and CDR2 is FVKESK in the germline V gene. The CDR3 has 15 residues. CDR3: CASSQGAAFYNEQFF. The DNA for the CDR3 is TGTGCCAGCAGCCAAGGGGCCGCTTTCTACAATGAGCAGTTCTTC.

The V call is TRBV18, the J call TRBJ1-1, with 7 nucleotides matching TRBD1. Trimming at V came to 5 bases and at J to 2 bases, leaving 5 bases not matched to a gene. Germline-derived CDR1 and CDR2 are KGHSH and LQKENI. CDR3 length: 14 residues. CDR3 region: CASSEQGSNTEAFF. DNA for the CDR3: TGTGCCAGCTCAGAACAGGGGTCTAACACTGAAGCTTTCTTT.

The chain couples TRBV11-3 to TRBJ2-3; 14 positions match TRBD2. CDR3 size: 16 residues. The V and J ends lost 3 bases and 6 bases, in that order; junction bases with no gene match: 5. Germline-derived CDR1 and CDR2 are SGHNT and YENEEA. CDR3 loop: CASSLRLAGGPDTQYF. CDR3 DNA sequence: TGTGCCAGCAGCTTGAGACTAGCGGGAGGGCCCGATACGCAGTATTTT.

V and J are TRBV4-1 and TRBJ1-2; D is undetermined. CDR1 and CDR2 (germline): MGHRA, YSYEKL. Trimming removed 1 base from V and 7 bases from J, with 16 bases in between. The CDR3 sequence is 15 residues long. DNA for the CDR3: TGCGCCAGCAGCCAAGGGGCAAGAGGTGATGGTGGCTACACCTTC. Its protein product is CASSQGARGDGGYTF.

The chain has TRBV15 and TRBJ2-7, with TRBD2 matching 11 bases. The CDR3 consists of 15 residues. Germline loops: CDR1 LNHNV, CDR2 YYDKDF (reference sequence). V lost 1 base to trimming and J lost 7 bases; unmatched junction nucleotides: 6. The CDR3 loop reads CATSRVAGGPREQYF. The CDR3 nucleotides read TGTGCCACCAGCAGAGTAGCGGGAGGGCCCAGGGAGCAGTACTTC.

This clonotype has only a few counts. This chain links TRBV5-1 with TRBJ2-3; D might be TRBD2 (6 bases). This CDR3 region has 15 residues. Germline values: CDR1 SGHRS, CDR2 YFSETQ. Trimming removed 1 base from V and 0 bases from J, with 9 bases in between. The CDR3 loop is CASSLTSQSTDTQYF. The DNA of the CDR3 is TGCGCCAGCAGCTTGACTAGCCAGAGCACAGATACGCAGTATTTT.

The rearrangement links TRBV19 to TRBJ2-1, with 7 nucleotides matching TRBD2. Trimming removed 4 bases from V and 4 bases from J; junction bases left unmatched: 4. The CDR3 extends over 14 amino acids. Germline V gives CDR1 LNHDA, CDR2 SQIVND (reference sequence). CDR3 coding DNA: TGTGCCAGTAGTACTAGCGGACCTTACAATGAGCAGTTCTTC. It codes for CASSTSGPYNEQFF.

This clonotype was seen a handful of times. The chain has TRBV24-1 and TRBJ2-4, with 8 bases aligning to TRBD1. V shed 2 bases and J 7 bases; nucleotides not matched to a gene: 6. Germline V gene data show CDR1 as KGHDR and CDR2 as SFDVKD. CDR3 length equals 15 residues. The CDR3 nucleotides are TGTGCCACCAGTGATTCAAGGCAGGGGGCGAACATTCAGTACTTC. It codes for CATSDSRQGANIQYF.